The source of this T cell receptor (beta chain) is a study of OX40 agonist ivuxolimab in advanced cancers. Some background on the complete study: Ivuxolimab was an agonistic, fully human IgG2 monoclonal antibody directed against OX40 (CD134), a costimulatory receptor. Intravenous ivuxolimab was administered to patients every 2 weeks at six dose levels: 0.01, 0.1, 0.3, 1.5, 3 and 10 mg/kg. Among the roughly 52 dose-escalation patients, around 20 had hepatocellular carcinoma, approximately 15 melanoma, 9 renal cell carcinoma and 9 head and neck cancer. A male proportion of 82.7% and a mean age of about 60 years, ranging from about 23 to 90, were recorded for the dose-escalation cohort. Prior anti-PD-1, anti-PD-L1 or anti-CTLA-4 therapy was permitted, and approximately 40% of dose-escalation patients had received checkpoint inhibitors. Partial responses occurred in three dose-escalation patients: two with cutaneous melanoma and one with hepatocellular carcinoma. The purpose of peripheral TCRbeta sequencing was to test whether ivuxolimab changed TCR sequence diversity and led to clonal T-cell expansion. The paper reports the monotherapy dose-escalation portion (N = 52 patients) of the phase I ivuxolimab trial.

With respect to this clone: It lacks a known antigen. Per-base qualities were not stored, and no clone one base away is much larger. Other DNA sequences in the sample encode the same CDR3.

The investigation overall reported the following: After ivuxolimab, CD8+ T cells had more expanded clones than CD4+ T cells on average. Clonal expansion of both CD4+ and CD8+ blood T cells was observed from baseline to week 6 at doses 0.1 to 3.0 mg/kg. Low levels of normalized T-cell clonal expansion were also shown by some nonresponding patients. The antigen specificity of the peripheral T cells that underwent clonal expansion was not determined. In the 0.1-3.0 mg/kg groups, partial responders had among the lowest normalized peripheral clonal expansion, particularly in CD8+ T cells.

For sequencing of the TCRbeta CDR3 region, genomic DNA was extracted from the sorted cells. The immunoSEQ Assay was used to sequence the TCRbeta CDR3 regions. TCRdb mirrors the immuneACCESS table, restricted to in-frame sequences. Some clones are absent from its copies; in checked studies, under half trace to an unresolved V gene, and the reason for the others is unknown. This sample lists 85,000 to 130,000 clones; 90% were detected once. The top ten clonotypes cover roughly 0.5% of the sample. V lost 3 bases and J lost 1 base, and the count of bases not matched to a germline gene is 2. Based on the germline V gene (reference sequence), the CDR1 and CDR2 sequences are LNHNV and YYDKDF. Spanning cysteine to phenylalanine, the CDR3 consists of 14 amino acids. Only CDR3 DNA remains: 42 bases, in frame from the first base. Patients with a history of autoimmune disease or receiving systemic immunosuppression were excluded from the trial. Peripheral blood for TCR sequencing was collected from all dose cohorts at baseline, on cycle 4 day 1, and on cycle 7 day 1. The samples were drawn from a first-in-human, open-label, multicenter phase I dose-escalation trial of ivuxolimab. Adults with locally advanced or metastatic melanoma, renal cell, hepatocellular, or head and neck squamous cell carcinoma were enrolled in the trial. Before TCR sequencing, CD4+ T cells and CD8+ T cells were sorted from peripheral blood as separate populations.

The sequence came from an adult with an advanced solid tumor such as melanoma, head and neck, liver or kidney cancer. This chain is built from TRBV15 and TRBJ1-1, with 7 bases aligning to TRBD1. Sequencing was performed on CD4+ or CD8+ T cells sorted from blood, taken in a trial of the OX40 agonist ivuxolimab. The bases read TGTGCCACCAGCAGGGGGACAGCGAACACTGAAGCTTTCTTT. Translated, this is CATSRGTANTEAFF. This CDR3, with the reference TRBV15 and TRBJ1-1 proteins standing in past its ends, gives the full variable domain DAMVIQNPRYQVTQFGKPVTLSCSQTLNHNVMYWYQQKSSQAPKLLFHYYDKDFNNEADTPDNFQSRRPNTSFCFLDIRSPGLGDTAMYLCATSRGTANTEAFFGQGTRLTVV.